This T cell receptor (beta chain) was recorded in a study of early T cells in non-severe SARS-CoV-2 infection (TCRdb year 2021). General notes on the study: TCR sequencing used bulk RNA from unsorted whole blood, so alpha and beta chains could not be paired. Study-wide conclusions, independent of this receptor: VDJdb matching was skewed toward anti-spike CD8 responses, so virus-specific expansions were likely underestimated and private and CD4 specificities were missed.

Based on the germline V gene (reference sequence), the CDR1 and CDR2 sequences are DFQATT and SNEGSKA. Taken from cysteine to phenylalanine, the CDR3 has 12 residues. Only CDR3 DNA is held: 36 bases, read in frame from base 1. Relative to germline, V is 5 bases shorter and J is 0 bases shorter, with 7 bases between their ends. The study was a case-control design nested within a healthcare worker cohort in London, UK, with weekly nasopharyngeal swab PCR tests and blood sampling. Healthcare workers were recruited between 23 and 31 March 2020, during the week of the UK lockdown, and were followed weekly for up to about 15 weeks. Libraries were prepared through 5' RACE. The instrument given in TCRdb is NextSeq 500. Unique molecular identifiers were attached to individual cDNA molecules in the TCR library protocol so that sequencing error and PCR bias could be corrected. TCR alpha and beta chains were both sequenced, and the abundances of alpha and beta sequences in each sample were closely correlated with each other. The study's processing was this. Decombinator V4 was used to perform V gene, J gene and CDR3 annotation of TCR sequences. TCRs were defined as expanded if a significant change between any two time points was detected under a Poisson model with p below 0.0001. TCR abundances were normalised to the total number of TCRs sequenced in each sample and reported as counts per million. TRAV1-2 paired with TRAJ12, TRAJ20 or TRAJ33 defined MAIT TCRs, while TRAV10 paired with TRAJ18 defined iNKT TCRs. VDJdb, accessed 1 November 2021, was searched for CMV, EBV and SARS-CoV-2 annotated TCRs, excluding TCRs annotated for multiple antigens. TCRdb handled the public reads itself, with Q25 trimming in fastp and clone calling in MiXCR, and kept productive beta chains. One record per CDR3 amino acid sequence lists the most common genes and DNA. The V and J calls come from TCRdb's annotation, not from the publication. The sample table holds about 89,000 distinct CDR3 sequences, of which around 17% were seen once. The ten biggest clones cover around 5% of the sample.

This clonotype was found many times. Its antigen is unknown. Within one base of it there is no much larger clone, and no base qualities were kept. The sequences come from whole blood, collected at baseline. The sequence derives from an adult who was a healthcare worker with PCR-confirmed SARS-CoV-2 infection or an uninfected control (not recorded which). The chain employs TRBV20-1 and TRBJ2-5; the D gene cannot be named for sure. The CDR3 has the sequence CSAPPHQETQYF. The nucleotides are TGCAGTGCTCCCCCCCACCAAGAGACCCAGTACTTC.